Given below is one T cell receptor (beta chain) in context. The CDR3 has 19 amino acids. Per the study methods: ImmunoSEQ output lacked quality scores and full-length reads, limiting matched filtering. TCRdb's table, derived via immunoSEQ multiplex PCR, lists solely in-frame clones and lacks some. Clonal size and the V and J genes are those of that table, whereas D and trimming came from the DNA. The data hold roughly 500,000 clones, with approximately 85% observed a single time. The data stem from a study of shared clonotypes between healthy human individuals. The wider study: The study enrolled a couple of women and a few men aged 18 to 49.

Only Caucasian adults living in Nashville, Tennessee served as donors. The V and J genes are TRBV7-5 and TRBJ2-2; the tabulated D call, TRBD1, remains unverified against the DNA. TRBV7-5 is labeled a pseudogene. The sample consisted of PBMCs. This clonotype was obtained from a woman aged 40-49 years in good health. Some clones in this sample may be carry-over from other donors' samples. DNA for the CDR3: TGTGCCAGAAGCTGCCGGGACAGGGGATTTAGGGGGTGGCCCGGGGAGCTGTTTTTT. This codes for CARSCRDRGFRGWPGELFF.